The 6 T cell receptor beta chains below come from one sample, sequenced in a study of T cell changes during pregnancy in multiple sclerosis. Repertoires were generated with immunoSEQ multiplex PCR, while TCRdb's copy carries only in-frame clones and drops some. The sample contains some 31,000 clones, roughly nine tenths of which appear only once. This specimen consisted of CD8+ T cells from peripheral blood mononuclear cells, obtained in the third trimester of pregnancy. The receptors shown here come from a female donor with multiple sclerosis, enrolled in a pregnancy study.

V and J are TRBV28 and TRBJ1-1; the D gene is possibly TRBD1 (5 bases). V was cut by 7 bases and J by 4 bases, with 25 bases left in between. The CDR3 contains 17 residues. Germline V gives CDR1 MDHEN, CDR2 SYDVKM. This CDR3 is CASNPRLGGIWGTEAFF. In DNA, the CDR3 is TGTGCCAGCAATCCCCGGTTGGGGGGAATCTGGGGCACTGAAGCTTTCTTT.

The V gene is TRBV2, the J gene TRBJ2-7; D might be TRBD1 (6 bases). Deletions cut 6 bases from V and 2 bases from J, with 17 bases between. The CDR3 length is 15 residues. Germline V lookup: CDR1 SNHLY, CDR2 FYNNEI. The CDR3 DNA reads TGTGCCAGCAGCCCTGCTACAGGACAGACCTACGAGCAGTACTTC. Protein sequence: CASSPATGQTYEQYF.

As to this clone: Within the sample, other DNA sequences also encode this same CDR3. The rearrangement uses TRBV9 and TRBJ2-3, with 8 bases aligning to TRBD2. V was clipped by 0 bases and J by 2 bases; unmatched bases: 5. The germline V gene has CDR1 SGDLS and CDR2 YYNGEE. CDR3 size: 16 residues. In DNA form, the CDR3 reads TGTGCCAGCAGCGTAGAAACGGGAGGGATCACAGATACGCAGTATTTT. Its translation: CASSVETGGITDTQYF.

J is TRBJ2-1 and V is TRBV13, with D possibly matching TRBD2 (5 bases). Trimming took off 10 bases at V and 0 bases at J, with 13 bases between the two ends. Per germline, CDR1 PRHDT and CDR2 FYEKMQ (reference sequence). The CDR3 runs to 14 residues. The DNA for the CDR3 is TGTGCCACTACGGAGGCAAGCTCCTACAATGAGCAGTTCTTC. It encodes CATTEASSYNEQFF.

The genes are TRBV30 and TRBJ2-5; 12 positions agree with TRBD2. Germline V gives CDR1 GTSNPN, CDR2 SVGIG (reference sequence). The CDR3 consists of 19 residues. The chain's CDR3 is CAQTSGTSGLTSYQETQYF. CDR3 sequence (DNA): TGTGCTCAAACCTCCGGGACTAGCGGGCTCACCAGTTACCAAGAGACCCAGTACTTC.

V usage is TRBV9 and J usage is TRBJ2-5; 7 positions agree with TRBD1. The V and J ends lost 3 bases and 5 bases, in that order; junction bases with no gene match: 10. The CDR3 runs 15 residues. Germline V CDR1 and CDR2: SGDLS, YYNGEE. The CDR3 loop is CASSAGQESMETQYF. The CDR3 coding sequence is TGTGCCAGCAGCGCCGGACAGGAGTCAATGGAGACCCAGTACTTC.